The present T cell receptor (beta chain) was sequenced within a study of technical replicates of blood from a handful of donors. This clone was seen a single time. The germline V gene has CDR1 SGHTA and CDR2 FQGNSA. V was pared by 1 base and J by 5 bases, with 11 bases between. The CDR3 sequence is 14 residues long. The table came from immunoSEQ multiplex PCR; TCRdb's copy has only in-frame clones and leaves some out. This sample yields over 85,000 clones, of which approximately 94% are seen a single time; about 0.35% belongs to the top ten. This clonotype was obtained from a human donor in good health. The genes are TRBV7-2 and TRBJ1-1; TRBD1 might be the D (5 bases). Sequencing input: T cells isolated from PBMCs. CDR3 in DNA: TGTGCCAGCAGCTTAGAAGGGGCGGGGACTGAAGCTTTCTTT. Its protein is CASSLEGAGTEAFF.